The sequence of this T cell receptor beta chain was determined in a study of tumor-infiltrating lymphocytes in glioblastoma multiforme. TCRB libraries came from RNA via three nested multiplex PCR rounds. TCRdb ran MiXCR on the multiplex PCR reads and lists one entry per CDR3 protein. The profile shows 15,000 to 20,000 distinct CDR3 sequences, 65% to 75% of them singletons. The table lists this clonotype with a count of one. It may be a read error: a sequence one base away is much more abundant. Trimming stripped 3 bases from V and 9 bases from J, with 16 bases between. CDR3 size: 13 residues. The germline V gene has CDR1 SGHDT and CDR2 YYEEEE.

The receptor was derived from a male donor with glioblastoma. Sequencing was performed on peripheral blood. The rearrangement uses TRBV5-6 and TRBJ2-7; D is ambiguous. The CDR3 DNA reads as TGTGCCAGCAGCTGGGCCCCGTTTCGCGGGCAGTACTTC. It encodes CASSWAPFRGQYF.